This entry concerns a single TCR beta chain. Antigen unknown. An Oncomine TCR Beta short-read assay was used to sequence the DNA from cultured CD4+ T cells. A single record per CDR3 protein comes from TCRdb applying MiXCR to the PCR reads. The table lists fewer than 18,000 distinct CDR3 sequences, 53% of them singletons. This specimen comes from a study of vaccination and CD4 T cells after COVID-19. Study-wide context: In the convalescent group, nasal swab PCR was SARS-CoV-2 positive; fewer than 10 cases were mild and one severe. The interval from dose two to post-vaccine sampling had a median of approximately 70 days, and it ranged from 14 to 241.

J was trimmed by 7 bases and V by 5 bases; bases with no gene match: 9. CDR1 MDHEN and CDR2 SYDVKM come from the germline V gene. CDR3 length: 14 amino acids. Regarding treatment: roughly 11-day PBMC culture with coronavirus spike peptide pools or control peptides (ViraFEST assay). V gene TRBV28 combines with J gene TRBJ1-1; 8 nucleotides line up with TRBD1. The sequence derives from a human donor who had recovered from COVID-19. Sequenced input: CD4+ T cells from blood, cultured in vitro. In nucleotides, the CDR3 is TGTGCCAGCAGTGGGAACAGGGGGGTGCTTGAAGCTTTCTTT. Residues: CASSGNRGVLEAFF.